This TCR beta chain was obtained from a study of cytomegalovirus exposure and HLA in healthy donors (dated by TCRdb to the late 2010s). Turning to the overall study: An earlier analysis of 587 of the donors reported about 300 Gb of sequence data and around 120 million unique TCR beta sequences obtained from 180 million or so T cells. A later analysis re-examined previously published TCR beta repertoires from about 670 donors and added high-resolution HLA genotyping to investigate patterns of TCR occurrence. To decide whether each TCR beta V gene segment behaved as functional or pseudogenic, an earlier analysis of approximately 590 of the donors relied on high-throughput TCR beta sequencing. The later analysis used no new phenotypic data to find candidate immune exposures, relying instead on TCR beta sequences and their occurrence across donors. Typing coverage varied by locus: 629-630 donors for A, B, C, DRB1 and DQB1; more than 500 for DQA1; approximately 610 for DPA1; 400 to 480 for DPB1. Using immunosequencing, the study profiled T cell repertoires from 640 or so subjects and related those repertoires to cytomegalovirus serostatus. High-throughput TCR immunosequencing, statistical association of individual TCRs with disease status, and machine learning were combined to predict cytomegalovirus infection status. The study aimed to test whether signatures of past pathogen exposure could be identified by cataloging public T cell receptors. Every repertoire in the discovery cohort had been generated on one and the same sequencing platform. Donor age, sex, ethnicity and CMV serostatus were compiled together with the repertoire data. Besides the first cohort of roughly 640 subjects, a separate validation cohort made up of 120 different subjects was used. Genome-wide SNP genotypes for about 60% of the roughly 670 donors were used in a later genetic analysis, which treated that subset as a discovery cohort. About 300 gigabases of sequencing data and 70 million to 100 million unique TCR sequences were included in an early release covering about 600 HLA-typed donors. Among under 450 genotyped donors of the cohort, an average of about 240,000 unique TCR beta nucleotide sequences were sequenced per donor, about a sixth of them non-productive. Several DR-DQ haplotypes were handled as single units for association and clustering, since linkage in the cohort was strong. The genetic ancestry cluster associated with self-reported Caucasian donors included around four fifths of the 300 to 450 genotyped donors. HLA typing covered class I and class II loci at four-digit resolution. Study-level results and caveats: In a later analysis, TCR association rates were found to vary across HLA loci, with the most associated TCRs seen for DRB1 alleles and the fewest for HLA-C alleles. Immune exposure information for the cohort was limited to CMV serostatus. Specific HLA alleles were associated with roughly 17,000 TCR beta sequences at a false discovery rate of 0.05 in a later analysis. Compared with the approximately 710-donor mean, donors in an Asian-associated ancestry cluster had fewer N-insertions in productive TCRs, according to a later genetic analysis. Correlated functional status among segregating V segments might reflect linkage disequilibrium, but an unknown experimental factor could not be ruled out. Seventeen rarely observed V segments, including chromosome 9 orphons, were excluded from the earlier analysis of about 610 of the donors because counts were too low. In vitro tests confirmed that a few of the cytomegalovirus-associated TCR beta chains recognize cytomegalovirus antigens. Most TCR sequences were observed very rarely across donors, whereas some public TCRs were present in many individuals. Most CMV-associated TCR beta chains appeared to be HLA-restricted in a later analysis, and the HLA associations seemed to be driven largely by CMV exposure. According to a later analysis, parvovirus B19, influenza, CMV and Epstein-Barr virus appeared linked to several top co-occurrence clusters. The sequencing pipeline was judged likely to have produced a cluster of highly shared sequence variants as a technical artifact. In an earlier analysis of 587 of the donors, most TCR beta V segments were observed in productive rearrangements about 90% or about 30% of the time, broadly matching IMGT annotations. A later genetic analysis associated a missense DCLRE1C variant with V-gene and J-gene trimming of TCR beta chains, and an independent cohort replicated the association. A further reported finding was that TCR beta sequences accurately predicted the HLA-A and HLA-B alleles for most subjects in the first cohort. It was suggested by the authors that the approach could potentially be generalized to other disease states and immunological phenotypes. In the study, 164 TCR beta chains were listed as associated with cytomegalovirus. In a later analysis, HLA-associated TCR beta chains showed more clonal expansion and lower generation probabilities than non-associated chains that were equally common. Because HLA typing was unavailable for some donors at each locus, only the typed subset was used in association tests. Only TCR beta chains were sequenced in this cohort, and the absence of alpha or paired-chain data limited detectable features. When HLA alleles, especially DR and DQ, strongly co-occurred, TCR associations were difficult to assign to individual alleles. Sequencing depth was assumed to be roughly uniform across donors in the presence/absence analyses, though that assumption may not hold. In both the original and validation cohorts, the classifier was reported to diagnose cytomegalovirus status with high specificity and sensitivity.

The cohort consisted of 650 to 850 healthy bone marrow donors. At the time of sampling, all cohort members were nominally healthy, though unrecorded immune exposures were likely present. The donor was CMV seropositive and was included in the group of 270 or so seropositive cohort members. Each donor provided a peripheral blood sample, and peripheral blood mononuclear cells were used for TCR beta sequencing. Genomic DNA was extracted from the blood cell samples with the Qiagen DNeasy Blood Extraction Kit. Notes on this clone: The target of this receptor is not known. Base qualities are not at hand, and no much larger clone is one base apart.

Library method: the immunoSEQ multiplex PCR assay. A mixture of 60 forward primers for TCR Vbeta segments and 13 reverse primers for TCR Jbeta segments was used in the multiplex PCR. A multiplex PCR assay on genomic DNA amplified the CDR3 region of rearranged TCR beta genes. The amplified TCR beta libraries were sequenced on the Illumina HiSeq System as 87-base-pair reads. Under the source paper's analysis protocol: Across the roughly 600 repertoires, a later analysis counted some 81 million unique TCR beta chains, roughly 11 million of which were shared by at least two donors. A nearest-neighbor algorithm error-corrected the raw reads and collapsed the reads into unique sequences, merging closely related sequences to remove PCR and sequencing errors. Alignment of CDR3 sequences to IMGT reference sequences was used to assign V, D and J gene segments. For a sequence to be retained, a match of at least six nucleotides was required to both a V gene segment and a J gene segment. A rearrangement counted as productive if the CDR3 had no stop codons and remained in frame with V and J, and every other rearrangement counted as non-productive. CDR3 was defined by IMGT convention, running from the second conserved V-encoded cysteine to the conserved J-encoded phenylalanine. Sequences without an unambiguous match to a single V gene segment were excluded from the earlier analysis of about 640 of the donors. In an earlier analysis of around 590 of the donors, a V segment was called functional when productive rearrangements were above 56.7%, and segregating when the standard deviation between donors exceeded 5%. To diagnose cytomegalovirus status from the catalog of TCR beta chain sequences, a statistical classification framework was built. A later analysis assigned V and J genes by comparing TCR nucleotide sequences with IMGT/GENE-DB human TR gene sequences. A later analysis assigned CDR3 sequences and most-parsimonious VDJ recombination scenarios with the TCRdist pipeline. In a later analysis, each TCR beta chain was defined by its CDR3 amino acid sequence together with its V-gene family, and reads without a unique V-gene family were excluded. As a way to deal with suspected cross-contamination and a sequencing artifact, a later analysis dropped approximately 590 nucleotide sequences that were highly shared and had low generation probability. In a later analysis, a clonal expansion index was calculated for each public chain from normalized within-repertoire ranks of inferred template counts. In a later analysis, generation probabilities were computed using a VDJ recombination model fitted to out-of-frame rearrangements, and the results were checked against IGoR. In a later analysis, hypergeometric tests were used to score TCR-TCR, TCR-HLA and TCR-CMV co-occurrence, with a repertoire-size bias correction applied to TCR pairs. A later analysis estimated false discovery rates by permuting HLA or CMV assignments 20 times. A later analysis grouped co-occurring TCRs with DBSCAN, adding TCRdist sequence similarity when clustering within HLA-allele-positive subsets. For co-occurrence clustering, repertoires with fewer than 30,000 or more than 120,000 public chains were excluded, along with five repertoires with anomalous nucleotide sharing. TCRdb's version of the immuneACCESS table is confined to in-frame rearrangements and falls short of the full clone set. An unresolved V gene accounts for under half of the shortfall where checked; the remainder is of unknown origin. V, J and clone size are taken as reported in that table, and D and trimming were inferred from the DNA itself. In this sample the table shows 160,000 or so clones, just over 70% of which occur a single time. The top ten constitute approximately 4.6% of the sample.

The source of this sequence is a man between 18 and 35 years old in good health and CMV-seropositive. The sequenced material came from PBMCs.

The CDR3: CASSTGQGSSYGYTF. The base sequence is TGTGCCAGCAGCACCGGACAGGGTAGTAGCTATGGCTACACCTTC. The sequence links TRBV6-5 to TRBJ1-2, with TRBD1 identical over 8 junction bases. The CDR3 has 15 amino acids, counting the end cysteine and phenylalanine. Only CDR3 DNA is held: 45 bases, read in frame from base 1. The germline V and J ends show losses of 6 bases and 4 bases respectively, and no gene match explains 10 bases of the junction. CDR1 and CDR2 are read off the germline V gene as MNHEY and SVGAGI.